A single sample gave rise to the 29 T cell receptor beta chains below, sequenced in a study of T cell changes during pregnancy in multiple sclerosis (dated by TCRdb to between 2017 and 2020). The library came from the immunoSEQ multiplex PCR assay. TCRdb holds this immuneACCESS table with in-frame rearrangements only. Some clones are missing; in checked studies, unresolved V genes explain under half, and the rest has no known cause. The sample includes tens of thousands of clones, with about nine tenths observed a single time. The top ten hold 1% to 1.5% of the sample. Source: peripheral blood, taken after pregnancy. These receptors were taken from a female donor in good health, enrolled as a control in a pregnancy study.

This chain joins TRBV5-8 and TRBJ1-5; 7 bases align to TRBD1. Germline CDR1 SGHTS, CDR2 YDEGEE. The J segment lost 7 bases and the V segment lost 4 bases, leaving 5 bases of the junction unmatched. CDR3 size: 13 residues. CDR3 amino acids: CASSEGQPQPQHF. The CDR3 DNA reads TGTGCCAGCAGCGAGGGACAGCCGCAGCCCCAGCATTTT.

Only one count was recorded for this clone. This chain joins TRBV7-9 and TRBJ1-1; 7 nucleotides line up with TRBD1. This CDR3 has 15 residues. Germline trimming cut 5 bases from V and 3 bases from J; bases unmatched to any gene: 9. Germline V gene sequence: CDR1 SEHNR, CDR2 FQNEAQ (reference sequence). The DNA of the CDR3 is TGTGCCAGCAGCCCCCTACAGGGGAAATACACTGAAGCTTTCTTT. It yields the protein CASSPLQGKYTEAFF.

This sequence joins TRBV7-2 and TRBJ2-5, with 8 positions matching TRBD1. The CDR3 loop spans 15 amino acids. Germline V gene sequence: CDR1 SGHTA, CDR2 FQGNSA. J was trimmed by 1 base and V by 4 bases; bases with no gene match: 5. Here the CDR3 reads CASSSPGGTQETQYF. The CDR3 nucleotides are TGTGCCAGCAGCTCACCAGGGGGCACCCAAGAGACCCAGTACTTC.

The chain's CDR3 is CASRSPGTGNSYTF. The DNA of the CDR3 is TGTGCCAGCAGGTCACCGGGGACAGGAAACAGCTACACCTTC. This chain links TRBV27 with TRBJ1-2, with 8 bases that match TRBD1. The CDR3 covers 14 residues. Trimming removed 6 bases from V and 9 bases from J; junction bases left unmatched: 12. In germline, CDR1 is MNHEY, CDR2 SMNVEV (reference sequence).

CDR3 nucleotide sequence: TGTGCCAGTAGTATAGAACAGGACCCGATATACAATGAGCAGTTCTTC. This encodes CASSIEQDPIYNEQFF. The rearrangement joins TRBV19 to TRBJ2-1; maybe TRBD1 (5 bases). V shed 0 bases and J shed 4 bases, with 13 bases lying between them. Germline V gives CDR1 LNHDA, CDR2 SQIVND (reference sequence). The CDR3 runs 16 residues. Full variable domain (rest looked up from reference TRBV19 and TRBJ2-1): DGGITQSPKYLFRKEGQNVTLSCEQNLNHDAMYWYRQDPGQGLRLIYYSQIVNDFQKGDIAEGYSVSREKKESFPLTVTSAQKNPTAFYLCASSIEQDPIYNEQFFGPGTRLTVL.

The chain has TRBV7-3 and TRBJ2-3; 8 bases are shared with TRBD1. The V gene end was trimmed by 5 bases and the J gene end by 1 base; junction bases not matched to a gene: 2. Germline V gene lookup returns CDR1 SGHTA and CDR2 FQGTGA. The CDR3 has 14 residues. The CDR3 region has the DNA TGTGCCAGCAGCCTACAGGGGGGCACAGATACGCAGTATTTT. Encoded protein: CASSLQGGTDTQYF. Together with reference TRBV7-3 and TRBJ2-3, the CDR3 gives the full variable domain: GAGVSQTPSNKVTEKGKYVELRCDPISGHTALYWYRQSLGQGPEFLIYFQGTGAADDSGLPNDRFFAVRPEGSVSTLKIQRTERGDSAVYLCASSLQGGTDTQYFGPGTRLTVL.

This sequence joins TRBV5-6 and TRBJ2-5, with 12 nucleotides matching TRBD2. The CDR3 consists of 16 residues. Germline CDR1 and CDR2: SGHDT and YYEEEE. The V segment lost 2 bases and the J segment 5 bases; nucleotides outside the gene matches: 7. DNA for the CDR3: TGTGCCAGCAGCTTCTGGACTAGCGGGGATAGGGAGACCCAGTACTTC. Protein sequence: CASSFWTSGDRETQYF.

The rearrangement uses TRBV9 and TRBJ1-2, with D perhaps matching TRBD1 (6 bases). Germline loops: CDR1 SGDLS, CDR2 YYNGEE. V was cut by 4 bases and J by 3 bases, with 10 bases left in between. The CDR3 spans 13 residues. CDR3 coding DNA: TGTGCCAGCAGCCCACAGGGAGACTATGGCTACACCTTC. Protein sequence: CASSPQGDYGYTF.

This chain connects TRBV6-6 to TRBJ1-1, with TRBD1 matching 7 bases. V lost 4 bases, J lost 5 bases, and 10 bases stayed unmatched. Germline V gene sequence: CDR1 MNHNY, CDR2 SVGAGI (reference sequence). The CDR3 is 15 residues long. This CDR3 is CASSFYPGGRTEAFF. CDR3 DNA sequence: TGTGCCAGCAGTTTTTACCCAGGGGGTAGGACTGAAGCTTTCTTT.

The chain joins TRBV19 to TRBJ2-4; TRBD2 is a possible D gene (6 bases). CDR1 and CDR2 from the germline V gene are LNHDA and SQIVND (reference sequence). The CDR3 is 14 residues long. V was clipped by 3 bases and J by 5 bases, with 11 bases between them. CDR3 sequence reads: CASSMTSTENIQYF. CDR3 coding DNA: TGTGCCAGTAGTATGACTAGTACCGAAAACATTCAGTACTTC.

Turning to this clone: A junction end diverges from the germline sequence, so it may reflect a read error. CDR3 sequence (DNA): TGTGCTAGCAGCTTAGATATATTGGCAGGGTTGGACACCGGGGAGCTGTTTTTT. Amino acids: CASSLDILAGLDTGELFF. The chain recombines TRBV7-7 with TRBJ2-2; D possibly corresponds to TRBD1 (5 bases). The CDR3 consists of 18 residues. Germline V gene data show CDR1 as SSHAT and CDR2 as FNYEAQ (reference sequence).

V usage is TRBV5-1 and J usage is TRBJ1-1; tentative D call: TRBD1 (6 bases). This CDR3 is 15 amino acids long. Trimming removed 4 bases at V and 0 bases at J, with 13 bases between. The V gene's germline CDR1 is SGHRS and CDR2 YFSETQ. The DNA of the CDR3 is TGCGCCAGCAGCCCCGAGGACAGTTTGAACACTGAAGCTTTCTTT. Encoded protein: CASSPEDSLNTEAFF.

The rearrangement joins TRBV11-2 to TRBJ1-2; the D gene is possibly TRBD1 (5 bases). CDR1 is SGHAT and CDR2 is FQNNGV in the germline V gene. Deletions cut 0 bases from V and 2 bases from J, with 10 bases between. CDR3 size: 15 residues. CDR3 DNA sequence: TGTGCCAGCAGCTTAGACAGTCACAGGAACTATGGCTACACCTTC. Protein product: CASSLDSHRNYGYTF.

The CDR3 protein is CAGGSPLHF. DNA for the CDR3: TGTGCCGGGGGCTCACCCCTCCACTTT. This rearrangement joins TRBV30 to TRBJ1-6; tentative D call: TRBD1 (6 bases). V was trimmed by 8 bases and J by 10 bases, leaving 6 bases between them. Germline assignment: CDR1 GTSNPN and CDR2 SVGIG (reference sequence). This CDR3 has 9 residues.

The chain is built from TRBV5-6 and TRBJ2-7; tentatively, D is TRBD2 (5 bases). The germline gives CDR1 SGHDT, CDR2 YYEEEE. The CDR3 is 15 residues long. Trimming removed 4 bases from V and 0 bases from J, with 14 bases in between. CDR3 sequence reads: CASSREGLSSYEQYF. As DNA, the CDR3 is TGTGCCAGCAGCCGCGAGGGTTTGAGCTCCTACGAGCAGTACTTC.

This chain uses TRBV11-2 with TRBJ2-3; 8 bases map to TRBD2. This CDR3 comprises 17 residues. Trimming at V came to 2 bases and at J to 4 bases, leaving 11 bases not matched to a gene. The germline V gene encodes CDR1 SGHAT and CDR2 FQNNGV. As DNA, the CDR3 is TGTGCCAGCAGCTTACGGATTCTCGGGGGGGCCTCAGATACGCAGTATTTT. Its translation is CASSLRILGGASDTQYF.

This sequence joins TRBV30 and TRBJ2-5; 8 nucleotides agree with TRBD2. The CDR3 runs 15 residues. Germline loops: CDR1 GTSNPN, CDR2 SVGIG (reference sequence). With V trimmed by 2 bases and J by 5 bases, 10 bases remained unmatched. CDR3 nucleotide sequence: TGTGCCTGGAGTCTAAGCGGGGGTACCAGGGAGACCCAGTACTTC. It is translated as CAWSLSGGTRETQYF.

This clone was observed a single time. V and J are TRBV5-1 and TRBJ1-1; 11 bases align to TRBD1. The CDR3 is 16 residues long. With V trimmed by 2 bases and J by 2 bases, 5 bases remained unmatched. CDR1 and CDR2 from the germline V gene are SGHRS and YFSETQ. The DNA for the CDR3 is TGCGCCAGCAGCTTCGGACAGGGGGCTGTAAACACTGAAGCTTTCTTT. It codes for CASSFGQGAVNTEAFF.

This clone came up a few times. The chain combines TRBV2 with TRBJ1-6; D is perhaps TRBD1 (6 bases). This CDR3 has 12 amino acids. CDR1 and CDR2 from the germline V gene are SNHLY and FYNNEI. V was trimmed by 10 bases and J by 8 bases, leaving 12 bases between them. CDR3 region: CATTGLDSPLHF. DNA for the CDR3: TGTGCCACCACAGGGCTTGATTCACCCCTCCACTTT.

The rearrangement joins TRBV6-1 to TRBJ1-2; D possibly corresponds to TRBD1 (6 bases). The CDR3 spans 15 residues. The germline CDR1 and CDR2 sequences are MNHNS and SASEGT. V dropped 7 bases and J dropped 3 bases, with 18 bases sitting between them. The CDR3 here is CASTLGQGRDYGYTF. CDR3 DNA: TGTGCCAGCACCTTGGGGCAGGGGAGAGACTATGGCTACACCTTC.

This clone was counted only a few times. The rearrangement links TRBV4-1 to TRBJ1-1, with 7 bases that match TRBD1. Trimming at V came to 2 bases and at J to 4 bases, leaving 10 bases not matched to a gene. The CDR3 has 16 residues. Germline V CDR1 and CDR2: MGHRA, YSYEKL. The CDR3 protein is CASSQSLTGIGTEAFF. The CDR3 DNA follows: TGCGCCAGCAGCCAAAGCCTGACAGGGATCGGCACTGAAGCTTTCTTT.

The V call is TRBV4-3, the J call TRBJ1-5; 9 nucleotides agree with TRBD1. From germline, CDR1 is LGHNA and CDR2 YSLEER. CDR3 length equals 16 residues. V lost 0 bases and J lost 6; bases outside the gene matches: 6. This CDR3 reads CASSQDYRGQVQPQHF. The CDR3 coding sequence is TGCGCCAGCAGCCAAGACTACAGGGGGCAAGTTCAGCCCCAGCATTTT.

This clone was observed once. Written as DNA, the CDR3 is TGTGCCAGCAGCCGGACAGGGAGCTCCTACGAGCAGTACTTC. It yields the protein CASSRTGSSYEQYF. The V and J genes are TRBV6-5 and TRBJ2-7; 8 positions agree with TRBD1. In germline, CDR1 is MNHEY, CDR2 SVGAGI. The CDR3 sequence is 14 residues long. The V segment lost 6 bases and the J segment 0 bases; nucleotides outside the gene matches: 4.

V is TRBV11-3 and J is TRBJ1-1, with 7 nucleotides matching TRBD1. The CDR3 contains 14 residues. Unmatched junction bases numbered 7, after V lost 8 bases and J lost 1 base. Germline CDR1 SGHNT, CDR2 YENEEA. The CDR3 DNA reads as TGTGCCAGCGTAGACAGGGCAGAGAACACTGAAGCTTTCTTT. Translated, it gives CASVDRAENTEAFF.

The chain couples TRBV4-1 to TRBJ1-2, with a weak D call TRBD1 (6 bases). The V end lost 3 bases, the J end lost 4 bases, and 12 bases lay between the germline ends. CDR1 and CDR2 from the germline V gene are MGHRA and YSYEKL. The CDR3 consists of 14 residues. The DNA for the CDR3 is TGCGCCAGCAGCCATCCGGGACAAGGCTATGGCTACACCTTC. Protein product: CASSHPGQGYGYTF.

This chain joins TRBV4-1 and TRBJ1-1; D call uncertain. In germline, CDR1 is MGHRA, CDR2 YSYEKL. Trimming stripped 0 bases from V and 0 bases from J, with 14 bases between. There are 17 residues in the CDR3. The CDR3 protein is CASSQDLRILLNTEAFF. CDR3 nucleotides: TGCGCCAGCAGCCAAGATCTAAGGATACTACTGAACACTGAAGCTTTCTTT.

The chain uses TRBV5-1 and TRBJ1-2; 10 bases agree with TRBD1. Trimming cost V 0 bases and J 6 bases; bases outside gene matches: 8. CDR1 is SGHRS and CDR2 is YFSETQ in the germline V gene. This CDR3 spans 16 amino acids. CDR3 DNA sequence: TGCGCCAGCAGCTTGGAGGCGGGACAGGGGTATAATGGCTACACCTTC. It encodes CASSLEAGQGYNGYTF.

CDR3 loop: CASSPGTMQETQYF. CDR3 sequence (DNA): TGTGCCAGCAGCCCCGGGACAATGCAAGAGACCCAGTACTTC. The V and J genes are TRBV11-3 and TRBJ2-5; maybe TRBD1 (6 bases). The CDR3 extends over 14 amino acids. The germline V and J ends were trimmed by 5 bases and 2 bases, with 12 bases remaining between them. CDR1 SGHNT and CDR2 YENEEA come from the germline V gene.

This clone was recorded only once. The chain links TRBV2 to TRBJ2-2; TRBD1 matches at 8 bases. The germline gives CDR1 SNHLY, CDR2 FYNNEI. The V gene end was trimmed by 0 bases and the J gene end by 2 bases; junction bases not matched to a gene: 5. The length of the CDR3 is 17 residues. The CDR3 here is CASSEAGGTGNTGELFF. The CDR3 DNA is TGTGCCAGCAGTGAAGCAGGTGGGACAGGTAACACCGGGGAGCTGTTTTTT.